What follows are 10 T cell receptor beta chains derived from one specimen sequenced in a study of cytomegalovirus exposure and HLA in healthy donors. Repertoires were generated with immunoSEQ multiplex PCR, while TCRdb's copy carries only in-frame clones and drops some. The data hold fewer than 200,000 clones, with nearly 90% observed a single time. The sequenced sample consisted of PBMCs. All receptors come from a man between 18 and 29 years old in good health and CMV-seropositive.

This clone came up once. This chain uses TRBV4-1 with TRBJ2-1; 13 nucleotides match TRBD2. The trim removed 4 bases at V and 7 bases at J, leaving 10 bases unmatched. This CDR3 region has 17 residues. Germline values: CDR1 MGHRA, CDR2 YSYEKL. The CDR3 DNA follows: TGCGCCAGCAGCCGGCTACCAGGACTAGCGGGAGTTAATGAGCAGTTCTTC. Amino acid sequence: CASSRLPGLAGVNEQFF.

This sequence joins TRBV6-6 and TRBJ2-2; D not resolved. The CDR3 contains 14 residues. The germline V and J ends were trimmed by 9 bases and 6 bases, with 17 bases remaining between them. Germline loops: CDR1 MNHNY, CDR2 SVGAGI (reference sequence). CDR3 amino acids: CASRLAQNAGELFF. The CDR3 coding sequence is TGTGCCAGTAGGTTAGCCCAAAACGCCGGGGAGCTGTTTTTT.

The chain is built from TRBV27 and TRBJ2-1; TRBD2 matches at 16 bases. J was trimmed by 7 bases and V by 4 bases; bases with no gene match: 7. The CDR3 sequence is 17 residues long. In germline, CDR1 is MNHEY, CDR2 SMNVEV (reference sequence). The CDR3 loop is CASSSGLAGGPENEQFF. Written as DNA, the CDR3 is TGTGCCAGCAGTTCGGGACTAGCGGGAGGGCCTGAAAATGAGCAGTTCTTC.

CDR3 coding DNA: TGTGCCACAGCTAGGAGAAGCAATCAGCCCCAGCATTTT. It encodes CATARRSNQPQHF. The rearrangement uses TRBV6-5 and TRBJ1-5; D is ambiguous. CDR1 and CDR2 (germline): MNHEY, SVGAGI. The V and J ends lost 10 bases and 1 base respectively, with 11 bases between them. The CDR3 has 13 residues.

The chain recombines TRBV6-1 with TRBJ2-1; 8 nucleotides align to TRBD2. The germline gives CDR1 MNHNS, CDR2 SASEGT. The CDR3 is 18 amino acids. V was clipped by 0 bases and J by 1 base; unmatched bases: 8. In DNA form, the CDR3 reads TGTGCCAGCAGTGAAGCGCGGGGGGCTAAGGGGTCCTACAATGAGCAGTTCTTC. Protein product: CASSEARGAKGSYNEQFF.

The chain links TRBV13 to TRBJ2-7, with D perhaps matching TRBD2 (5 bases). CDR1 is PRHDT, CDR2 FYEKMQ, per germline (reference sequence). This CDR3 comprises 12 residues. V was clipped by 6 bases and J by 6 bases, with 12 bases between them. Written as DNA, the CDR3 is TGTGCCAGCAGTCAAATCCGGGGCGAGCAGTACTTC. Amino acid sequence: CASSQIRGEQYF.

The V gene is TRBV10-3, the J gene TRBJ2-7, with D perhaps TRBD2 (6 bases). Germline V CDR1 and CDR2: ENHRY, SYGVKD. The CDR3 is made up of 17 amino acids. V was pared by 0 bases and J by 2 bases, with 17 bases between. The CDR3 loop reads CAISESLGAEGTYEQYF. The CDR3 nucleotides are TGTGCCATCAGTGAGTCTTTAGGAGCGGAGGGGACCTACGAGCAGTACTTC.

This chain connects TRBV30 to TRBJ2-7; possibly TRBD2 for D (6 bases). CDR3 length equals 13 residues. Germline V gene lookup returns CDR1 GTSNPN and CDR2 SVGIG (reference sequence). The V end lost 1 base, the J end lost 4 bases, and 11 bases lay between the germline ends. The CDR3 region has the DNA TGTGCCTGGAGTGCCCATAGCGGATACGAGCAGTACTTC. It is translated as CAWSAHSGYEQYF.

This chain uses TRBV28 with TRBJ2-4; 7 bases map to TRBD1. V lost 4 bases, J lost 5 bases, and 5 bases stayed unmatched. CDR3 size: 14 residues. Germline CDR1 and CDR2: MDHEN and SYDVKM. CDR3: CASSSTGLENIQYF. CDR3 nucleotides: TGTGCCAGCAGTTCGACAGGGTTAGAAAACATTCAGTACTTC. The entire variable domain, with the rest obtained from reference TRBV28 and TRBJ2-4, is as follows: DVKVTQSSRYLVKRTGEKVFLECVQDMDHENMFWYRQDPGLGLRLIYFSYDVKMKEKGDIPEGYSVSREKKERFSLILESASTNQTSMYLCASSSTGLENIQYFGAGTRLSVL.

This clone was picked up one time. The V gene is TRBV25-1, the J gene TRBJ2-5, with 10 nucleotides matching TRBD2. CDR1 and CDR2 from the germline V gene are MGHDK and SYGVNS. Unmatched junction bases numbered 6, after V lost 3 bases and J lost 5 bases. The CDR3 is made up of 15 amino acids. The chain's CDR3 is CASSDPATSGETQYF. The CDR3 nucleotides are TGTGCCAGCAGTGATCCTGCGACTAGCGGGGAGACCCAGTACTTC.